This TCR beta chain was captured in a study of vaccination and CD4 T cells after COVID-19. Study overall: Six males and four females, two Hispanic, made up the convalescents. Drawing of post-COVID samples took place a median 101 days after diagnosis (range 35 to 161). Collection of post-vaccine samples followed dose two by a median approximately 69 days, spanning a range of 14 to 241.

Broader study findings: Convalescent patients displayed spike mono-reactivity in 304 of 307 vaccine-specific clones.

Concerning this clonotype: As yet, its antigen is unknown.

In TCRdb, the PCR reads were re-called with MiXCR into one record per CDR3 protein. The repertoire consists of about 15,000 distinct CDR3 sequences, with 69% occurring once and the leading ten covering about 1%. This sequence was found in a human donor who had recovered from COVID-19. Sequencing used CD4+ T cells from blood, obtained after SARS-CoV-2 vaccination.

CDR3 sequence reads: CASSLAAPPRRVTNTEAFF. The CDR3 DNA follows: TGTGCCAGCAGCTTAGCGGCCCCACCAAGAAGGGTAACGAACACTGAAGCTTTCTTT. The V gene is TRBV7-8, the J gene TRBJ1-1, with no clear D. Looked up from germline, CDR1 is SGHVS and CDR2 is FQNEAQ. This CDR3 region has 19 residues. The V and J ends lost 0 bases and 1 base respectively, with 21 bases between them.